The present entry profiles one T cell receptor beta chain with its context. The repertoire was sequenced with immunoSEQ multiplex PCR; TCRdb's copy has only in-frame clones and lacks some. The sample comprises more than 300,000 clones, around nine tenths of which are singletons, and around 7.9% rests with the top ten. V dropped 0 bases and J dropped 3; count of bases not matched to a gene: 10. Germline lookup yields CDR1 SGHRS and CDR2 YFSETQ. The CDR3 is made up of 18 amino acids. The source of the sample is a study of blood T cell repertoires in COVID-19. The overall study: In each case, the material was cDNA or gDNA derived from T cells, B-cell-depleted T cells, or PBMCs.

Sequencing was performed on peripheral blood. The chain recombines TRBV5-1 with TRBJ2-7; 12 nucleotides agree with TRBD2. The TCR was taken from a woman in her 70s with COVID-19, enrolled during active disease. DNA of the CDR3: TGCGCCAGCAGCTTGGTACCTAGCGGGGGGGCCGATCACTACGAGCAGTACTTC. It is translated as CASSLVPSGGADHYEQYF.